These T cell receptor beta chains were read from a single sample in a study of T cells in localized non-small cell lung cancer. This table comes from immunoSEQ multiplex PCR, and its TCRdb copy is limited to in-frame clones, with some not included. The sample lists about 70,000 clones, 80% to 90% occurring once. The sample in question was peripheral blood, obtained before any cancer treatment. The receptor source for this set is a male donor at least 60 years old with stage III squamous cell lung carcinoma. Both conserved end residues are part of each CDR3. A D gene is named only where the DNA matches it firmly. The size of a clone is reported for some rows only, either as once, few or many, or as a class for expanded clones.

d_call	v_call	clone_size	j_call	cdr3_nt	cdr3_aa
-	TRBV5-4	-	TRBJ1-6	TGTGCCAGCAGTCTCGGGGGCACCAACTATTCACCCCTCCACTTT	CASSLGGTNYSPLHF
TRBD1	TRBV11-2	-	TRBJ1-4	TGTGCCAGCAGCCGGGGGACAGGGGTTTTTGAAAAACTGTTTTTT	CASSRGTGVFEKLFF
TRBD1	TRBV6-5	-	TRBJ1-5	TGTGCCAGCAGAGCAGGGGGATGGAATCAGCCCCAGCATTTT	CASRAGGWNQPQHF
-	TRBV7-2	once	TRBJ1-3	TGTGCCAGCAGCCGGAACAGTGGAAACACCATATATTTT	CASSRNSGNTIYF
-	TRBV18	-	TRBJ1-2	TGTGCCAGCTCACCACAGGCCAGGACTAACTATGGCTACACCTTC	CASSPQARTNYGYTF
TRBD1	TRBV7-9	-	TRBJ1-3	TGTGCCAGCAGCCTAGCAGGGGGCACCCGGAGGGACACCATATATTTT	CASSLAGGTRRDTIYF
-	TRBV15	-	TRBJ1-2	TGTGCCACCAGCAGAGAGGGTGGGTCGGGGTCGGGTGGCTACACCTTC	CATSREGGSGSGGYTF
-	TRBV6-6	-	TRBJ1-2	TGTGCCAGCAGAATTGTAGGGTTCCTCGACACCTTC	CASRIVGFLDTF
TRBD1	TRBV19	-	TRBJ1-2	TGTGCCAGTAGTAGACAGGGCTCTGGCTACACCTTC	CASSRQGSGYTF
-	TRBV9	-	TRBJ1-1	TGTGCCAGCAGCGCTACAGGGAACACTGAAGCTTTCTTT	CASSATGNTEAFF
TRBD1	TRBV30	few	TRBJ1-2	TGTGCCTGGAGTGTACGACAGGGGAGCTATGGCTACACCTTC	CAWSVRQGSYGYTF
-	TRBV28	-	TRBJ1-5	TGTGCCAGCAGTTTCAGGGGCAACAATCAGCCCCAGCATTTT	CASSFRGNNQPQHF
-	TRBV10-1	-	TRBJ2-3	TGCGCCAGCAGTGAAGTAGGCTCAGATACGCAGTATTTT	CASSEVGSDTQYF
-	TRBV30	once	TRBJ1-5	TGTGCCTGGAGTATCGGGGTTCAGCCCCAGCATTTT	CAWSIGVQPQHF
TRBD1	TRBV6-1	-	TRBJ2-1	TGTGCCAGCAGTTCTGACAGGGGACCCTACAATGAGCAGTTCTTC	CASSSDRGPYNEQFF
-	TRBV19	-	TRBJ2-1	TGTGCCAGTAGTTTCAGGAGCCAAAGCTCCTACAATGAGCAGTTCTTC	CASSFRSQSSYNEQFF
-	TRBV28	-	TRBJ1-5	TGTGCCAGCAGTATAGGACCAGGGAGGGGTCAGCCCCAGCATTTT	CASSIGPGRGQPQHF
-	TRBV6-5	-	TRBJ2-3	TGTGCCAGCAGTCCTACAGCAGATACGCAGTATTTT	CASSPTADTQYF
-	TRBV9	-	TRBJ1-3	TGTGCCAGCAGCCATTCCCAGGAGTTCGGATGGAGGAACTCTGGAAACACCATATATTTT	CASSHSQEFGWRNSGNTIYF
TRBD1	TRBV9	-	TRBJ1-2	TGTGCCAGCAGCGTAGAGGGGGACAGGCCGGGCTATGGCTACACCTTC	CASSVEGDRPGYGYTF
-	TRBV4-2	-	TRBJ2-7	TGTGCCAGCAGCCAAGGTGTGGCGGGGCGACTCTACGAGCAGTACTTC	CASSQGVAGRLYEQYF
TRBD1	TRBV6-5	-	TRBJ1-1	TGTGCCAGCAGTTACGGGACAGGGGGCACTGAAGCTTTCTTT	CASSYGTGGTEAFF
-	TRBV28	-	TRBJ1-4	TGTGCCAGCCAGCTTAGTGGAAAACTGTTTTTT	CASQLSGKLFF
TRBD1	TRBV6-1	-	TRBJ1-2	TGTGCCAGCAGTCCACAAACCGGGACAGGGTATGGCTACACCTTC	CASSPQTGTGYGYTF
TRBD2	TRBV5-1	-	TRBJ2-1	TGCGCCAGCAGCCTTCCGCTAGCGGGGTACAATGAGCAGTTCTTC	CASSLPLAGYNEQFF
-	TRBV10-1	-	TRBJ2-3	TGCGCCAGCAGTGAGGTCAGGTTCACAGATACGCAGTATTTT	CASSEVRFTDTQYF
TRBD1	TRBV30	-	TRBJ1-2	TGTGCCTGGAGTCCGGTCTCTAGGACAGGGAGTACCTATGGCTACACCTTC	CAWSPVSRTGSTYGYTF
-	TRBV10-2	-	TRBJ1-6	TGCGCCAGCAGTGGAAAACAGCCTAATTCACCCCTCCACTTT	CASSGKQPNSPLHF
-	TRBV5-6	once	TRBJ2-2	TGTGCCAGCAGCTTCAGACAGGCGATGAACACCGGGGAGCTGTTTTTT	CASSFRQAMNTGELFF
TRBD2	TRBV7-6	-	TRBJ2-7	TGTGCCAGCAGCCCCGTGGGTTCGGGGGGGACCTACGAGCAGTACTTC	CASSPVGSGGTYEQYF
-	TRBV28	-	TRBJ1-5	TGTGCCAGCAGGAAGAGCAATCAGCCCCAGCATTTT	CASRKSNQPQHF
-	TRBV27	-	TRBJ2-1	TGTGCCAGCACTTCGGGGGGCAGGGGTATCAATGAGCAGTTCTTC	CASTSGGRGINEQFF
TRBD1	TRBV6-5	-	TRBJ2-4	TGTGCCAGCAGTTTGACAGGGGGATCCAAAAACATTCAGTACTTC	CASSLTGGSKNIQYF
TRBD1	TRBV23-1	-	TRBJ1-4	TGCGCCAGCAGTCAATCGCACAGGGGGTCTGAAAAACTGTTTTTT	CASSQSHRGSEKLFF
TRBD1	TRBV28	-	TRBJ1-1	TGTGCCAGCAGTTTATCAGCAGGGGGAGAAGCTTTCTTT	CASSLSAGGEAFF
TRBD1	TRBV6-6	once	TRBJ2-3	TGTGCCAGCAGTTACGTACGACAGGGAACGGCAGATACGCAGTATTTT	CASSYVRQGTADTQYF
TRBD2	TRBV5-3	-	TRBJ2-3	TGTGCCAGAAGCTTGGCGACTAGCGGGGACACAGATACGCAGTATTTT	CARSLATSGDTDTQYF
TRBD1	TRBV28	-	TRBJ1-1	TGTGCCAGCAGTTTATTAGCAGGGGGCAGTGAAGCTTTCTTT	CASSLLAGGSEAFF
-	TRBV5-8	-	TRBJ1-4	TGTGCCAGCAGCTTCGGATGGGGGGATGAAAAACTGTTTTTT	CASSFGWGDEKLFF
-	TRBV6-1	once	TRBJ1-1	TGTGCCAGCAGTGAATACCCTGGGGGGGACGCTTTCTTT	CASSEYPGGDAFF
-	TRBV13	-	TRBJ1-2	TGTGCCAGCAGCTTGTCTCCCAACTATGGCTACACCTTC	CASSLSPNYGYTF
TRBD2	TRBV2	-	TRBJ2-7	TGTGCCAGCAGTATCGGGTTGGACGGGAGGTACGAGCAGTACTTC	CASSIGLDGRYEQYF